The 14 T cell receptor beta chains below were found in one sample sequenced in a study of cytomegalovirus exposure and HLA in healthy donors. Sequencing used immunoSEQ multiplex PCR; TCRdb keeps in-frame clones, though not all of them. The sample contains 150,000 to 250,000 clones, 70% to 85% of which appear only once. Input material: PBMCs. The receptors derive from a woman aged 25-40 years in good health and CMV-seropositive.

The chain carries TRBV7-2 and TRBJ2-7; D perhaps matches TRBD1 (6 bases). V dropped 5 bases and J dropped 2 bases, with 22 bases sitting between them. Germline V CDR1 and CDR2: SGHTA, FQGNSA. This CDR3 is built from 17 residues. The CDR3 nucleotides are TGTGCCAGCAGCCTACCCTGGGCAGGGGCGACAACCTACGAGCAGTACTTC. Amino acid sequence: CASSLPWAGATTYEQYF.

This sequence joins TRBV5-4 and TRBJ1-1; perhaps TRBD1 as D (5 bases). The CDR3 totals 16 residues. Germline-derived CDR1 and CDR2 are SGHNT and YYREEE (reference sequence). Trimming took off 4 bases at V and 0 bases at J, with 16 bases between the two ends. In DNA, the CDR3 is TGTGCCAGCAGCCCCTGGAGGGGCAAAGTGAACACTGAAGCTTTCTTT. It yields the protein CASSPWRGKVNTEAFF.

J is TRBJ1-5 and V is TRBV6-5; D might be TRBD1 (6 bases). This CDR3 spans 14 amino acids. Trimming took off 5 bases at V and 7 bases at J, with 15 bases between the two ends. Germline lookup yields CDR1 MNHEY and CDR2 SVGAGI. CDR3 bases: TGTGCCAGCAGTGCACAGGGACCGGGGCAGCCCCAGCATTTT. It is translated as CASSAQGPGQPQHF.

The chain has TRBV15 and TRBJ2-7; 12 positions agree with TRBD2. V was clipped by 4 bases and J by 7 bases; unmatched bases: 8. Germline V gene data show CDR1 as LNHNV and CDR2 as YYDKDF (reference sequence). The length of the CDR3 is 15 residues. DNA for the CDR3: TGTGCCACCAGCACCCGACTAGCGGGAGTGGGAGAGCAGTACTTC. It is translated as CATSTRLAGVGEQYF. Variable domain in full (rest from reference TRBV15 and TRBJ2-7): DAMVIQNPRYQVTQFGKPVTLSCSQTLNHNVMYWYQQKSSQAPKLLFHYYDKDFNNEADTPDNFQSRRPNTSFCFLDIRSPGLGDTAMYLCATSTRLAGVGEQYFGPGTRLTVT.

The chain couples TRBV28 to TRBJ2-2; 7 bases fit TRBD1. CDR3 length: 16 residues. Germline CDR1 is MDHEN and CDR2 is SYDVKM. The V segment lost 4 bases and the J segment 4 bases; nucleotides outside the gene matches: 9. For the CDR3, the DNA is TGTGCCAGCAGTTACCCAGCGTCAGGGGGCACCGGGGAGCTGTTTTTT. This codes for CASSYPASGGTGELFF. Variable domain in full (rest from reference TRBV28 and TRBJ2-2): DVKVTQSSRYLVKRTGEKVFLECVQDMDHENMFWYRQDPGLGLRLIYFSYDVKMKEKGDIPEGYSVSREKKERFSLILESASTNQTSMYLCASSYPASGGTGELFFGEGSRLTVL.

The gene calls are TRBV9 and TRBJ2-7, with 9 bases aligning to TRBD1. The CDR3 length is 15 residues. J was trimmed by 7 bases and V by 4 bases; bases with no gene match: 12. Germline V gene sequence: CDR1 SGDLS, CDR2 YYNGEE. CDR3 nucleotides: TGTGCCAGCAGCTCAGAACAGGGGGCATGGAGTGAGCAGTACTTC. It is translated as CASSSEQGAWSEQYF.

The J gene is TRBJ2-3, the V gene TRBV29-1; 7 nucleotides agree with TRBD1. This CDR3 has 14 amino acids. Trimming removed 7 bases from V and 1 base from J; junction bases left unmatched: 8. Germline assignment: CDR1 SQVTM and CDR2 ANQGSEA. The CDR3 here is CSGRQGGGTDTQYF. The CDR3 DNA sequence: TGCAGCGGCCGACAGGGTGGTGGCACAGATACGCAGTATTTT.

The gene calls are TRBV5-1 and TRBJ1-1; tentatively, D is TRBD1 (6 bases). Trimming took 7 bases from V and 3 from J, leaving 13 bases between them. The CDR3 covers 13 residues. Per the germline V gene, CDR1 is SGHRS and CDR2 is YFSETQ. CDR3 DNA sequence: TGCGCCAGCCGCCAGGGGAGAGACACTGAAGCTTTCTTT. Translated: CASRQGRDTEAFF.

This clone was recorded once. A much larger clone is a single base away; this may be a read error. The chain recombines TRBV11-3 with TRBJ1-1; 7 nucleotides agree with TRBD1. Germline loops: CDR1 SGHNT, CDR2 YENEEA. CDR3 length: 13 amino acids. Trimming cost V 5 bases and J 1 base; bases outside gene matches: 1. The CDR3 bases are TGTGCCAGCAGCCGACAGGGGAACACTGAAGCTTTCTTT. This translates into CASSRQGNTEAFF. Together with reference TRBV11-3 and TRBJ1-1, the CDR3 gives the full variable domain: EAGVVQSPRYKIIEKKQPVAFWCNPISGHNTLYWYLQNLGQGPELLIRYENEEAVDDSQLPKDRFSAERLKGVDSTLKIQPAELGDSAVYLCASSRQGNTEAFFGQGTRLTVV.

The CDR3 DNA reads TGCGCCAGCAGCTTAAACGCGGATAGGGGTCAGCCCCAGCATTTT. Protein sequence: CASSLNADRGQPQHF. The genes are TRBV5-1 and TRBJ1-5, with D possibly being TRBD1 (5 bases). This CDR3 is 15 amino acids long. The germline CDR1 and CDR2 sequences are SGHRS and YFSETQ. The V gene lost 2 bases and the J gene lost 6 bases, with 15 bases spanning the gap.

The chain is built from TRBV12-5 and TRBJ2-7; TRBD2 matches at 14 bases. J gave up 5 bases and V 7 bases, and 10 bases lay outside the gene matches. This CDR3 region has 16 residues. In germline, CDR1 is LGHNT, CDR2 FRNRAP. CDR3 sequence: CASEGLAGGGSHEQYF. Here the CDR3 DNA reads TGTGCTAGTGAAGGACTAGCGGGAGGTGGGTCCCACGAGCAGTACTTC. The whole variable domain, filled in from reference TRBV12-5 and TRBJ2-7, reads DARVTQTPRHKVTEMGQEVTMRCQPILGHNTVFWYRQTMMQGLELLAYFRNRAPLDDSGMPKDRFSAEMPDATLATLKIQPSEPRDSAVYFCASEGLAGGGSHEQYFGPGTRLTVT.

The chain uses TRBV27 and TRBJ2-7, with D hard to call. Germline V lookup: CDR1 MNHEY, CDR2 SMNVEV (reference sequence). The CDR3 runs 15 residues. The V and J ends lost 6 bases and 4 bases respectively, with 19 bases between them. The DNA for the CDR3 is TGTGCCAGCAGCCCTGCCTACTCTGGGCCTTACGAGCAGTACTTC. Translation: CASSPAYSGPYEQYF.

The rearrangement links TRBV5-6 to TRBJ2-7; D unclear. From germline, CDR1 is SGHDT and CDR2 YYEEEE. This CDR3 contains 16 residues. The V and J ends lost 4 bases and 2 bases respectively, with 19 bases between them. The DNA of the CDR3 is TGTGCCAGCAGCCCGGTAGGTACGGGTCGGACCTACGAGCAGTACTTC. Its translation: CASSPVGTGRTYEQYF.

The chain employs TRBV6-4 and TRBJ2-1, with 7 bases matching TRBD2. CDR1 MRHNA and CDR2 SNTAGT come from the germline V gene. J lost 10 bases, V lost 0 bases, and 12 bases had no gene match. The length of the CDR3 is 16 residues. The DNA of the CDR3 is TGTGCCAGCAGTGACTCGCCGCGGAGCGGGGCACCAGAGCAGTTCTTC. Protein sequence: CASSDSPRSGAPEQFF.